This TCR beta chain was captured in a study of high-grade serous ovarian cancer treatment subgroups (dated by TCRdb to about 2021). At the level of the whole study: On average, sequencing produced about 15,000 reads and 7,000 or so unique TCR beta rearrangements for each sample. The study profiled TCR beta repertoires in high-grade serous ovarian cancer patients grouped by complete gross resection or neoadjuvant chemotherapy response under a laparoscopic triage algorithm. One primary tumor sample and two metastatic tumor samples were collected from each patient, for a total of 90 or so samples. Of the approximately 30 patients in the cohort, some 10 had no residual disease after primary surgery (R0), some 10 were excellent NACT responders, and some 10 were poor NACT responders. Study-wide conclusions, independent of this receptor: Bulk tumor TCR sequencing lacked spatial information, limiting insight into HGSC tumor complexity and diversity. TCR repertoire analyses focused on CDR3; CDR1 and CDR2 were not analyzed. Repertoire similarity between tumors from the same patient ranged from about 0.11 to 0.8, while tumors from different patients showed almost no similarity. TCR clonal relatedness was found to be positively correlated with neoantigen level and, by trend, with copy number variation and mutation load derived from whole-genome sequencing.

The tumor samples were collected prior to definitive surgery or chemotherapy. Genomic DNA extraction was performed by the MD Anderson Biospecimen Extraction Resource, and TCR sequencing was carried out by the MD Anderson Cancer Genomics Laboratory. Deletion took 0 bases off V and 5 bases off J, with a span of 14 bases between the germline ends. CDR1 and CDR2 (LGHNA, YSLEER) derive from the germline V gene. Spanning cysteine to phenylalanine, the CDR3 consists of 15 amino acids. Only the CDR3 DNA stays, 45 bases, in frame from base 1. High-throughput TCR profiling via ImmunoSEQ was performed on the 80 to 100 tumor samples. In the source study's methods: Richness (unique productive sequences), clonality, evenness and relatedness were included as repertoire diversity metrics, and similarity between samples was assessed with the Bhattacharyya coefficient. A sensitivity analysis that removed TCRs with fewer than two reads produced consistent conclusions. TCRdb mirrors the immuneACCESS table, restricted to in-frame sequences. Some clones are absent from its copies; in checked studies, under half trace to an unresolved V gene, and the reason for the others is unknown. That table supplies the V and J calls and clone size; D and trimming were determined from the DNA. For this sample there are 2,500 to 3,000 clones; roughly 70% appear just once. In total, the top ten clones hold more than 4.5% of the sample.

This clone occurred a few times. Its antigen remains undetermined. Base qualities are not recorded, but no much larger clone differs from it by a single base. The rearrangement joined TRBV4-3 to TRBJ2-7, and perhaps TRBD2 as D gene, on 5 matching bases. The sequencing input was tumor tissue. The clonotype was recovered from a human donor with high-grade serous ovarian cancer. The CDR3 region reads CASSQEGLAGDEQYF. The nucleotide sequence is TGCGCCAGCAGCCAAGAAGGGCTAGCCGGCGACGAGCAGTACTTC.